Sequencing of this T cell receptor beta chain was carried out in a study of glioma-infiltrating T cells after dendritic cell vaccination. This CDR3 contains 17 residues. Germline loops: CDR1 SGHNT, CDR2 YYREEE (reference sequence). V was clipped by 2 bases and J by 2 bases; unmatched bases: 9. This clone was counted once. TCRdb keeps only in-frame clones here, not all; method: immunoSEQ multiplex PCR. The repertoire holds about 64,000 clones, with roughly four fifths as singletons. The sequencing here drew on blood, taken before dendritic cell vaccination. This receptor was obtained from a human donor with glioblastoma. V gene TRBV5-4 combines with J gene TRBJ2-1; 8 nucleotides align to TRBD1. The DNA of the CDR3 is TGTGCCAGCAGCTTTGTGGGCCGGGACAGGACCTACAATGAGCAGTTCTTC. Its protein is CASSFVGRDRTYNEQFF. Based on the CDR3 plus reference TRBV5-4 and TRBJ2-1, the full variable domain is ETGVTQSPTHLIKTRGQQVTLRCSSQSGHNTVSWYQQALGQGPQFIFQYYREEENGRGNFPPRFSGLQFPNYSSELNVNALELDDSALYLCASSFVGRDRTYNEQFFGPGTRLTVL.